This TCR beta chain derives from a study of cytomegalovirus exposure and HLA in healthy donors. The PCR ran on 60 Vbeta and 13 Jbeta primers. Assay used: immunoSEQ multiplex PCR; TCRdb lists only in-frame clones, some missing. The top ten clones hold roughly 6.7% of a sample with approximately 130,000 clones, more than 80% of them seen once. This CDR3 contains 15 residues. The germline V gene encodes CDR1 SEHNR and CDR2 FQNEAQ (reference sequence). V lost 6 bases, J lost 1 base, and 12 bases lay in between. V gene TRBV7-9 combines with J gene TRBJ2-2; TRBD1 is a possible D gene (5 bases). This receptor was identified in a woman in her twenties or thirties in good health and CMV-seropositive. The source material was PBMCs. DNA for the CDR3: TGTGCCAGCAGGGTAGGGGCAGGGAACACCGGGGAGCTGTTTTTT. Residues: CASRVGAGNTGELFF.